This T cell receptor (beta chain) originates from a study of breast tumors, draining lymph nodes, adjacent tissues. This clonotype has ten or more counts. The antigen is not known. Study-level findings and limits: That most tumor T cells come from lymph nodes remained unproven.

Breast cancer patients provided tissue from their axillary draining lymph nodes. Via MiXCR, TCRdb re-called the multiplex PCR reads, giving one row per CDR3 protein. The sample records about 130,000 distinct CDR3 sequences, about 20% being singletons. The ends lost 2 bases at V and 3 bases at J; junction bases unmatched: 3. CDR1 and CDR2 from the germline V gene are SGHNT and YENEEA. The CDR3 extends over 14 amino acids. V and J are TRBV11-3 and TRBJ2-7, with 8 bases lining up with TRBD2. The sequenced sample consisted of axillary lymph node tissue. The clonotype comes from a female donor with breast cancer. Some clones in this sample may be carry-over from other donors' samples. Here the CDR3 DNA reads TGTGCCAGCAGCTTACGGGAGGGCCACTACGAGCAGTACTTC. It codes for CASSLREGHYEQYF.